Presented here are 30 T cell receptor beta chains from one specimen sequenced in a study of radiotherapy plus CTLA-4 blockade in lung cancer. The method was immunoSEQ multiplex PCR; TCRdb's version includes in-frame clones alone and lacks a portion of them. The sample shows around 110,000 clones, roughly 77% of them seen only once. The material was peripheral blood, obtained from a patient treated with radiotherapy plus ipilimumab. These receptors were collected from a human donor with non-small cell lung cancer that progressed on radiotherapy plus ipilimumab. Some clones in this sample may be carry-over from other donors' samples.

The chain carries TRBV4-2 and TRBJ2-1; D uncertain. Germline CDR1 is LGHNA and CDR2 is YNFKEQ. The length of the CDR3 is 13 residues. V was shortened by 0 bases and J by 6 bases, with 6 bases between the two germline ends. The chain's CDR3 is CASSQDSVNEQFF. CDR3 sequence (DNA): TGTGCCAGCAGCCAAGATAGTGTCAATGAGCAGTTCTTC.

This sequence joins TRBV6-1 and TRBJ1-2, with a weak D call TRBD1 (5 bases). Trimming cost V 0 bases and J 7 bases, with 12 bases left between them. CDR1 and CDR2 from the germline V gene are MNHNS and SASEGT. The length of the CDR3 is 14 residues. The CDR3 protein is CASSEAGGVGGYTF. CDR3 DNA sequence: TGTGCCAGCAGTGAAGCAGGAGGGGTAGGTGGCTACACCTTC.

This chain joins TRBV10-3 and TRBJ1-2; a weak D match, TRBD1 (5 bases). V dropped 0 bases and J dropped 0 bases, with 5 bases sitting between them. This CDR3 has 14 amino acids. The germline V gene encodes CDR1 ENHRY and CDR2 SYGVKD. The chain's CDR3 is CAISESGANYGYTF. The CDR3 region has the DNA TGTGCCATCAGTGAGTCGGGGGCTAACTATGGCTACACCTTC.

V gene TRBV5-1 combines with J gene TRBJ2-3; 10 bases are shared with TRBD1. This CDR3 is 16 amino acids long. Trimming removed 3 bases from V and 4 bases from J; junction bases left unmatched: 8. Germline V lookup: CDR1 SGHRS, CDR2 YFSETQ. The CDR3 nucleotides read TGCGCCAGCAGCTCAGGGGACAGGGGACTCTCAGATACGCAGTATTTT. Its protein product is CASSSGDRGLSDTQYF. The full variable domain, rest sourced from reference TRBV5-1 and TRBJ2-3, is KAGVTQTPRYLIKTRGQQVTLSCSPISGHRSVSWYQQTPGQGLQFLFEYFSETQRNKGNFPGRFSGRQFSNSRSEMNVSTLELGDSALYLCASSSGDRGLSDTQYFGPGTRLTVL.

J is TRBJ1-6 and V is TRBV28, with a weak D call TRBD1 (6 bases). The CDR3 consists of 15 residues. The ends were cut back, 6 bases at V and 6 bases at J, with 15 bases in the middle. Germline CDR1 is MDHEN and CDR2 is SYDVKM. As DNA, the CDR3 is TGTGCCAGCAGCACAGGGTTTGGGTTTAATTCACCCCTCCACTTT. As protein: CASSTGFGFNSPLHF.

The chain combines TRBV11-3 with TRBJ2-3; TRBD2 might be the D (6 bases). The germline V gene encodes CDR1 SGHNT and CDR2 YENEEA. This CDR3 is 15 amino acids long. Trimming shortened V by 1 base and J by 2 bases, and 10 bases separated the two germline ends. The DNA of the CDR3 is TGTGCCAGCAGCTTAGCGGGAGAGTACACAGATACGCAGTATTTT. Translation: CASSLAGEYTDTQYF.

The DNA for the CDR3 is TGTGCCAGCCTTAAGTATGGGTTACCGAGCTCCTACGAGCAGTACTTC. Protein: CASLKYGLPSSYEQYF. The chain uses TRBV2 and TRBJ2-7; no definite D call. Looked up from germline, CDR1 is SNHLY and CDR2 is FYNNEI. The CDR3 length is 16 residues. The germline V and J ends were trimmed by 8 bases and 0 bases, with 20 bases remaining between them.

The V call is TRBV27, the J call TRBJ1-1; the match to TRBD1 covers 8 bases. J lost 2 bases, V lost 1 base, and 15 bases had no gene match. The CDR3 runs 19 residues. The germline gives CDR1 MNHEY, CDR2 SMNVEV (reference sequence). The chain's CDR3 is CASSLFPGQGWKLNTEAFF. In nucleotides, the CDR3 is TGTGCCAGCAGTTTATTTCCCGGACAGGGTTGGAAACTCAACACTGAAGCTTTCTTT.

This clone was observed a few times. V gene TRBV4-3 combines with J gene TRBJ1-1; the D gene is possibly TRBD1 (5 bases). Looked up from germline, CDR1 is LGHNA and CDR2 is YSLEER. This CDR3 comprises 15 residues. V was trimmed by 0 bases and J by 4 bases, leaving 12 bases between them. The CDR3 loop reads CASSQDPGLGTEAFF. The CDR3 bases are TGCGCCAGCAGCCAAGATCCGGGGCTCGGCACTGAAGCTTTCTTT.

The chain joins TRBV27 to TRBJ2-3; perhaps TRBD1 as D (6 bases). The CDR3 totals 13 residues. Germline values: CDR1 MNHEY, CDR2 SMNVEV (reference sequence). V shed 2 bases and J shed 8 bases, with 11 bases lying between them. CDR3: CASSLVVGATQYF. The CDR3 nucleotides are TGTGCCAGCAGTTTAGTTGTGGGGGCTACGCAGTATTTT.

The V gene is TRBV2, the J gene TRBJ1-1; D gene ambiguous. Trimming pared 4 bases from V and 2 bases from J, leaving 14 bases between. The CDR3 has 15 residues. Germline V gene sequence: CDR1 SNHLY, CDR2 FYNNEI. This CDR3 is CASSALGRANTEAFF. The CDR3 region has the DNA TGTGCCAGCAGTGCGCTAGGTAGGGCTAACACTGAAGCTTTCTTT.

The count of this clone is one. J is TRBJ2-7 and V is TRBV5-4; 7 nucleotides agree with TRBD2. V lost 3 bases, J lost 1 base, and 7 bases stayed unmatched. CDR1 SGHNT and CDR2 YYREEE come from the germline V gene (reference sequence). This CDR3 has 15 amino acids. The CDR3 DNA sequence: TGTGCCAGCAGCTCGAGCGGGGCGAGGTCCTACGAGCAGTACTTC. It is translated as CASSSSGARSYEQYF.

The chain carries TRBV5-6 and TRBJ2-3; D uncertain. V was clipped by 4 bases and J by 3 bases, with 15 bases between them. Germline CDR1 SGHDT, CDR2 YYEEEE. CDR3 length: 15 amino acids. The CDR3 is CASSRSLGSTDTQYF. CDR3 nucleotides: TGTGCCAGCAGCCGATCCCTCGGGTCGACAGATACGCAGTATTTT.

The chain recombines TRBV18 with TRBJ2-7, with D perhaps given as TRBD1 or TRBD2 (5 bases each). This CDR3 has 14 residues. Germline CDR1 reads KGHSH; CDR2 reads LQKENI. The V end lost 1 base, the J end lost 3 bases, and 10 bases lay between the germline ends. DNA for the CDR3: TGTGCCAGCTCACCACAGTCAGGGAGCTACGAGCAGTACTTC. It translates to CASSPQSGSYEQYF.

In this sample, this clone turned up once. The chain joins TRBV5-1 to TRBJ1-1, with D uncertain. Trimming took off 1 base at V and 2 bases at J, with 9 bases between the two ends. CDR3 length: 14 amino acids. Germline V CDR1 and CDR2: SGHRS, YFSETQ. In nucleotides, the CDR3 is TGCGCCAGCAGCTTGCTGGGGAGAAACACTGAAGCTTTCTTT. Its translation is CASSLLGRNTEAFF.

This clone was recorded only once. The rearrangement joins TRBV7-9 to TRBJ1-5; D may be TRBD1 (6 bases). This CDR3 region has 15 residues. Germline CDR1 SEHNR, CDR2 FQNEAQ (reference sequence). V was clipped by 5 bases and J by 5 bases, with 16 bases between them. The CDR3 loop reads CASSVQGNRYQPQHF. The CDR3 nucleotides read TGTGCCAGCAGCGTACAGGGTAATCGCTATCAGCCCCAGCATTTT. Using reference TRBV7-9 and TRBJ1-5 for the parts outside the CDR3, the full variable domain is DTGVSQNPRHKITKRGQNVTFRCDPISEHNRLYWYRQTLGQGPEFLTYFQNEAQLEKSRLLSDRFSAERPKGSFSTLEIQRTEQGDSAMYLCASSVQGNRYQPQHFGDGTRLSIL.

This clone was found a few times. The J gene is TRBJ2-4, the V gene TRBV6-5; TRBD2 might be the D (5 bases). Per germline, CDR1 MNHEY and CDR2 SVGAGI. Trimming pared 8 bases from V and 6 bases from J, leaving 8 bases between. The CDR3 runs 11 residues. The CDR3 here is CASGELNIQYF. CDR3 DNA sequence: TGTGCCAGCGGGGAGCTAAACATTCAGTACTTC.

This clone occurred once. This chain links TRBV7-2 with TRBJ2-2, with D hard to call. The CDR3 has 12 amino acids. The V and J ends lost 6 bases and 3 bases respectively, with 5 bases between them. Looked up from germline, CDR1 is SGHTA and CDR2 is FQGNSA. CDR3 DNA sequence: TGTGCCAGCAGTACGGACACCGGGGAGCTGTTTTTT. It yields the protein CASSTDTGELFF.

The chain links TRBV6-1 to TRBJ1-2; D is uncertain. Germline CDR1 MNHNS, CDR2 SASEGT. V was clipped by 6 bases and J by 6 bases, with 14 bases between them. The CDR3 has 13 amino acids. CDR3 coding DNA: TGTGCCAGCAGAATGGGGTGGACGCATGGCTACACCTTC. Protein sequence: CASRMGWTHGYTF.

The chain has TRBV19 and TRBJ1-5; 9 positions agree with TRBD1. This CDR3 comprises 16 residues. Germline lookup yields CDR1 LNHDA and CDR2 SQIVND (reference sequence). V shed 2 bases and J 4 bases; nucleotides not matched to a gene: 6. CDR3 sequence: CASSIIRDRVNQPQHF. The CDR3, as DNA: TGTGCCAGTAGTATAATTAGGGACAGGGTAAATCAGCCCCAGCATTTT.

This clone was recorded once. One junction end disagrees with the germline gene, perhaps due to a read error. The V and J genes are TRBV7-7 and TRBJ2-7, with TRBD1 matching over 10 bases. The CDR3 is made up of 13 amino acids. Germline lookup yields CDR1 SSHAT and CDR2 FNYEAQ (reference sequence). This CDR3 is CASSPGQGLEQYF. The CDR3 bases are TGTGCTAGCAGCCCGGGACAGGGGTTGGAACAGTACTTC.

The chain carries TRBV28 and TRBJ1-5; the D gene is possibly TRBD1 (5 bases). CDR1 MDHEN and CDR2 SYDVKM come from the germline V gene. The length of the CDR3 is 15 residues. V was pared by 5 bases and J by 7 bases, with 18 bases between. CDR3 in amino acids: CASSTVGEVIQPQHF. The DNA for the CDR3 is TGTGCCAGCAGTACCGTGGGGGAGGTAATACAGCCCCAGCATTTT.

The rearrangement links TRBV30 to TRBJ1-3; the D gene is possibly TRBD1 (5 bases). The CDR3 spans 14 residues. Per germline, CDR1 GTSNPN and CDR2 SVGIG (reference sequence). The V end was cut by 2 bases, the J end by 1 base, with 9 bases between. CDR3 loop: CAWSFGGSGNTIYF. DNA for the CDR3: TGTGCCTGGAGTTTCGGGGGATCTGGAAACACCATATATTTT.

The V and J genes are TRBV6-6 and TRBJ2-5; 7 bases map to TRBD1. This CDR3 contains 14 residues. The trim removed 7 bases at V and 5 bases at J, leaving 10 bases unmatched. In germline, CDR1 is MNHNY, CDR2 SVGAGI (reference sequence). The CDR3 here is CASIGQRGGETQYF. The CDR3 coding sequence is TGTGCCAGCATAGGGCAGCGAGGGGGCGAGACCCAGTACTTC.

A few counts support this clone. V is TRBV6-4 and J is TRBJ1-6, with D possibly being TRBD1 (5 bases). The CDR3 has 14 amino acids. Germline CDR1 MRHNA, CDR2 SNTAGT. Between the trimmed V and J ends, which lost 4 bases and 6 bases, there was a span of 10 bases. CDR3 region: CASSVGAGNSPLHF. DNA of the CDR3: TGTGCCAGCAGTGTAGGGGCAGGTAATTCACCCCTCCACTTT.

This clone has just a few counts. The chain has TRBV12-5 and TRBJ1-3, with D maybe TRBD1 (5 bases). From germline, CDR1 is LGHNT and CDR2 FRNRAP. V shed 4 bases and J shed 3 bases, with 16 bases lying between them. The CDR3 is made up of 16 amino acids. This CDR3 reads CASGWGWATGGNTIYF. The DNA for the CDR3 is TGTGCTAGTGGTTGGGGGTGGGCCACTGGTGGAAACACCATATATTTT.

CDR3 amino acids: CASRRRDRGNYEQYF. DNA of the CDR3: TGTGCCAGCAGACGCCGGGATCGAGGCAACTACGAGCAGTACTTC. The chain combines TRBV6-5 with TRBJ2-7; possibly TRBD2 for D (5 bases). V was clipped by 6 bases and J by 3 bases, with 18 bases between them. Germline V lookup: CDR1 MNHEY, CDR2 SVGAGI. This CDR3 has 15 residues.

The V gene is TRBV27, the J gene TRBJ1-5, with D perhaps TRBD1 (5 bases). The CDR3 has 13 residues. Germline V gene data show CDR1 as MNHEY and CDR2 as SMNVEV (reference sequence). V was cut by 5 bases and J by 7 bases, with 12 bases left in between. Here the CDR3 reads CASSPRQHQPQHF. CDR3 bases: TGTGCCAGCAGTCCCCGACAGCACCAGCCCCAGCATTTT.

The J gene is TRBJ1-1, the V gene TRBV1; TRBD1, the D gene given by the table, was not confirmed from the DNA. TRBV1 constitutes a pseudogene. This CDR3 spans 20 amino acids. The chain's CDR3 is CTSSQLSATGAEGGNTEAFF. CDR3 nucleotides: TGCACCAGCAGCCAACTTTCCGCGACAGGCGCTGAAGGTGGGAACACTGAAGCTTTCTTT.

A word on this clone: This sample includes further DNA sequences coding for the same CDR3. This chain joins TRBV7-2 and TRBJ1-2, with 9 bases matching TRBD1. The CDR3 is 13 residues long. The germline V gene has CDR1 SGHTA and CDR2 FQGNSA. J lost 4 bases, V lost 4 bases, and 1 base had no gene match. DNA of the CDR3: TGTGCCAGCAGCTCGGGACAGGGCTATGGCTACACCTTC. This encodes CASSSGQGYGYTF.